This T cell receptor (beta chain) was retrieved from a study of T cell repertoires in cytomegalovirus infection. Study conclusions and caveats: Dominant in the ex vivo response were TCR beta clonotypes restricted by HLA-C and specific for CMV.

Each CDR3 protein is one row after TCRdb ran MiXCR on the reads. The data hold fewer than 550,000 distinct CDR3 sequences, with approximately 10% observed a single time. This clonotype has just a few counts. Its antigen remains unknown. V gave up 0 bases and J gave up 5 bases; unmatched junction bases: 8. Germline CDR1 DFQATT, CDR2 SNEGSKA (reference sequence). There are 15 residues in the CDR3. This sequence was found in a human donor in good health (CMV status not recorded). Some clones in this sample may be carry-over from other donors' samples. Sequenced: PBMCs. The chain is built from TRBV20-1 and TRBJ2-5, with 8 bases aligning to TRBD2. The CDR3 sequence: CSAREDGGAWETQYF. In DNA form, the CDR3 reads TGCAGTGCTAGAGAGGACGGGGGGGCCTGGGAGACCCAGTACTTC.